Each of the 20 T cell receptor beta chains below was sequenced from the same sample in a study of control samples from healthy donors and cancer patients. The table came from immunoSEQ multiplex PCR; TCRdb's copy has only in-frame clones and leaves some out. The sample contains about 110,000 clones, 75% to 95% of which appear only once. Input material: blood. The source is a human donor in good health. The donor label of this sample is uncertain.

The J gene is TRBJ1-1, the V gene TRBV7-2; D ambiguous. The CDR3 sequence is 16 residues long. Between the trimmed V and J ends, which lost 7 bases and 5 bases, there was a span of 23 bases. Germline CDR1 reads SGHTA; CDR2 reads FQGNSA. The CDR3 DNA sequence: TGTGCCAGCACCTTCCATGCGACATCGACGGTAACTGAAGCTTTCTTT. It translates to CASTFHATSTVTEAFF.

The gene calls are TRBV6-1 and TRBJ1-2, with D perhaps TRBD1 (6 bases). The germline V gene has CDR1 MNHNS and CDR2 SASEGT. The length of the CDR3 is 14 residues. V lost 1 base to trimming and J lost 1 base, with 7 bases between them. In DNA form, the CDR3 reads TGTGCCAGCAGTGAAGGGACAGATAACTATGGCTACACCTTC. This encodes CASSEGTDNYGYTF.

V usage is TRBV5-1 and J usage is TRBJ2-4; 11 bases map to TRBD2. Germline CDR1 SGHRS, CDR2 YFSETQ. With V trimmed by 4 bases and J by 10 bases, 7 bases remained unmatched. The CDR3 is 14 residues long. CDR3 sequence reads: CASSIAGGQRIQYF. The CDR3 DNA follows: TGCGCCAGCAGCATAGCGGGGGGGCAACGTATTCAGTACTTC.

V gene TRBV10-3 combines with J gene TRBJ1-6, with D tentatively TRBD1 (6 bases). The CDR3 length is 16 residues. CDR1 and CDR2 from the germline V gene are ENHRY and SYGVKD. V lost 6 bases to trimming and J lost 6 bases, with 18 bases between them. As DNA, the CDR3 is TGTGCCATCAGCCCATCCACAGGGCCGCTTAATTCACCCCTCCACTTT. Residues: CAISPSTGPLNSPLHF.

This chain joins TRBV10-3 and TRBJ2-7; possibly TRBD1 for D (6 bases). The CDR3 sequence is 13 residues long. Looked up from germline, CDR1 is ENHRY and CDR2 is SYGVKD. Trimming shortened V by 10 bases and J by 2 bases, and 15 bases separated the two germline ends. In DNA, the CDR3 is TGTGCCACAACAAGACAGGATACCTACGAGCAGTACTTC. Its protein product is CATTRQDTYEQYF.

The gene calls are TRBV18 and TRBJ1-3, with D hard to call. This CDR3 region has 15 residues. The V and J ends lost 5 bases and 1 base respectively, with 12 bases between them. CDR1 and CDR2 (germline): KGHSH, LQKENI. The CDR3 loop is CASSSDGDSGNTIYF. The CDR3 coding sequence is TGTGCCAGCTCATCTGACGGAGATTCTGGAAACACCATATATTTT.

The rearrangement uses TRBV11-2 and TRBJ2-3; tentatively, D is TRBD1 (5 bases). The CDR3 consists of 15 residues. The germline V and J ends were trimmed by 3 bases and 0 bases, with 10 bases remaining between them. Germline loops: CDR1 SGHAT, CDR2 FQNNGV. The CDR3 protein is CASSFDSLSTDTQYF. The CDR3 nucleotides read TGTGCCAGCAGCTTCGACAGCTTGAGCACAGATACGCAGTATTTT. The whole variable domain, filled in from reference TRBV11-2 and TRBJ2-3, reads EAGVAQSPRYKIIEKRQSVAFWCNPISGHATLYWYQQILGQGPKLLIQFQNNGVVDDSQLPKDRFSAERLKGVDSTLKIQPAKLEDSAVYLCASSFDSLSTDTQYFGPGTRLTVL.

V is TRBV27 and J is TRBJ2-1, with D possibly being TRBD1 or TRBD2 (6 bases each). The ends were cut back, 6 bases at V and 4 bases at J, with 19 bases in the middle. This CDR3 spans 16 amino acids. Germline V gene data show CDR1 as MNHEY and CDR2 as SMNVEV (reference sequence). DNA for the CDR3: TGTGCCAGCAGCCAAAGTTCAGGGGCGGGGTACAATGAGCAGTTCTTC. It yields the protein CASSQSSGAGYNEQFF.

The chain carries TRBV6-1 and TRBJ2-3, with TRBD1 matching 9 bases. Looked up from germline, CDR1 is MNHNS and CDR2 is SASEGT. The CDR3 is 16 residues long. With 4 bases clipped from V and 4 bases from J, the junction kept 9 bases outside the gene matches. CDR3: CASSGSGTGMADTQYF. For the CDR3, the DNA is TGTGCCAGCAGTGGTTCCGGGACAGGGATGGCAGATACGCAGTATTTT.

This chain joins TRBV3-1 (or the pseudogene TRBV3-2) and TRBJ2-7, with unresolved D. V lost 1 base, J lost 6 bases, and 4 bases lay in between. This CDR3 region has 11 residues. Germline CDR1 and CDR2: LGHDT and YNNKEL (reference sequence). This chain's CDR3 is CASSQAFEQYF. The CDR3 DNA is TGTGCCAGCAGCCAAGCTTTCGAGCAGTACTTC.

J is TRBJ2-7 and V is TRBV4-2, with D perhaps matching TRBD2 (5 bases). Germline V gene lookup returns CDR1 LGHNA and CDR2 YNFKEQ. The germline V and J ends were trimmed by 0 bases and 6 bases, with 15 bases remaining between them. The CDR3 consists of 15 residues. DNA for the CDR3: TGTGCCAGCAGCCAAGAAATGGGCACGGGAAGCGAGCAGTACTTC. Protein product: CASSQEMGTGSEQYF.

This clone was recorded only once. The V and J genes are TRBV28 and TRBJ2-1; 8 bases are a match to TRBD1. The CDR3 has 14 amino acids. V shed 9 bases and J 4 bases; nucleotides not matched to a gene: 8. Germline values: CDR1 MDHEN, CDR2 SYDVKM. The CDR3 sequence: CASHRGSEYNEQFF. CDR3 DNA: TGTGCCAGTCACAGGGGGTCAGAGTACAATGAGCAGTTCTTC.

The V and J genes are TRBV6-5 and TRBJ1-2; weak D call: TRBD1 (6 bases). The germline V gene encodes CDR1 MNHEY and CDR2 SVGAGI. CDR3 length: 13 amino acids. Trimming left V 5 bases short and J 6 bases short, with 13 bases between. CDR3 loop: CASSLTGGNGYTF. The CDR3 bases are TGTGCCAGCAGTCTAACGGGGGGCAATGGCTACACCTTC.

Concerning this clone itself: Other nucleotide sequences from this sample produce the same CDR3. CDR3 sequence reads: CASSEETQYF. The DNA of the CDR3 is TGTGCCAGCAGTGAAGAGACCCAGTACTTC. The rearrangement uses TRBV2 and TRBJ2-5, with D uncertain. The germline CDR1 and CDR2 sequences are SNHLY and FYNNEI. V was trimmed by 1 base and J by 6 bases, leaving 0 bases between them. The CDR3 consists of 10 residues.

The rearrangement links TRBV23-1 to TRBJ2-7, with 9 bases fitting TRBD1. TRBV23-1 is an open reading frame, and its role is uncertain. The CDR3 consists of 17 residues. V lost 0 bases, J lost 1 base, and 7 bases stayed unmatched. DNA for the CDR3: TGCGCCAGCAGTCAATCCCCCGACAGGGGGGGATCCTACGAGCAGTACTTC. Its protein is CASSQSPDRGGSYEQYF.

The gene calls are TRBV3-1 (or the pseudogene TRBV3-2) and TRBJ2-5; D perhaps matches TRBD1 (7 bases). Germline CDR1 and CDR2: LGHDT and YNNKEL (reference sequence). Trimming removed 6 bases at V and 2 bases at J, with 16 bases between. This CDR3 has 15 residues. The CDR3: CASSEQGRRQETQYF. The CDR3 DNA reads TGTGCCAGCAGTGAACAGGGGAGGAGGCAAGAGACCCAGTACTTC.

The rearrangement uses TRBV2 and TRBJ1-5; the D gene is possibly TRBD1 (6 bases). Trimming shortened V by 8 bases and J by 2 bases, and 16 bases separated the two germline ends. CDR1 and CDR2 (germline): SNHLY, FYNNEI. CDR3 length: 15 residues. The CDR3 loop reads CASCSRGQGNQPQHF. As DNA, the CDR3 is TGTGCCAGCTGCAGTAGGGGACAAGGCAATCAGCCCCAGCATTTT.

J is TRBJ1-2 and V is TRBV30; 10 nucleotides match TRBD1. Germline loops: CDR1 GTSNPN, CDR2 SVGIG (reference sequence). J lost 4 bases, V lost 3 bases, and 2 bases had no gene match. This CDR3 spans 13 amino acids. The CDR3 spells CAWRGQGTYGYTF. The CDR3 region has the DNA TGTGCCTGGAGGGGACAGGGGACCTATGGCTACACCTTC.

The V and J genes are TRBV5-4 and TRBJ2-7; 12 bases match TRBD2. This CDR3 comprises 16 residues. CDR1 is SGHNT, CDR2 YYREEE, per germline (reference sequence). The V segment lost 4 bases and the J segment 0 bases; nucleotides outside the gene matches: 5. The CDR3 loop is CASSVTSGGSSYEQYV. For the CDR3, the DNA is TGTGCCAGCAGCGTAACTAGCGGGGGGTCCTCCTACGAGCAGTACGTC.

This chain links TRBV10-3 with TRBJ2-1; TRBD2 aligns across 9 bases. V gave up 7 bases and J gave up 12 bases; unmatched junction bases: 13. The V gene's germline CDR1 is ENHRY and CDR2 SYGVKD. The CDR3 runs to 14 residues. The CDR3 region is CAITNPSGAGGQFF. The CDR3 nucleotides read TGTGCCATCACCAACCCTAGCGGGGCTGGGGGGCAGTTCTTC.